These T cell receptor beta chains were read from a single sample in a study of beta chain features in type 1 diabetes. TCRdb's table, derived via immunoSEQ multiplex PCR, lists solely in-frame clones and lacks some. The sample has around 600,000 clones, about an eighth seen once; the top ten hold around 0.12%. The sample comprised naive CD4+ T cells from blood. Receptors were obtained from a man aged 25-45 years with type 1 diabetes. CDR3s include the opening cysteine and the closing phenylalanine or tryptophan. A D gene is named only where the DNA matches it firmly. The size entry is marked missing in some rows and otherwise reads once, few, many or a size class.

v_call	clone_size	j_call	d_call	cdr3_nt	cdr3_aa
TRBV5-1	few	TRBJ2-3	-	TGCGCCAGCAGCTCGATCAGACCGGACACAGATACGCAGTATTTT	CASSSIRPDTDTQYF
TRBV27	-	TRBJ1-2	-	TGTGCCAGCAGCCTCCTGGGGAGCTATGGCTACACCTTC	CASSLLGSYGYTF
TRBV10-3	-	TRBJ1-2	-	TGTGCCGTTGAGCAGGGAGACTATGGCTACACCTTC	CAVEQGDYGYTF
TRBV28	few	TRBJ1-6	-	TGTGCCAGCAGTAACATAGGTGGGGCGGATTATAATTCACCCCTCCACTTT	CASSNIGGADYNSPLHF
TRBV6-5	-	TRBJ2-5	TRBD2	TGTGCCAGCCTAGCGGGGGGAAAAGAGACCCAGTACTTC	CASLAGGKETQYF
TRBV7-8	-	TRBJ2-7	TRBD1	TGTGCCAGCAGCTTAGAGGGACAGGGTTTCTGGTACGAGCAGTACTTC	CASSLEGQGFWYEQYF
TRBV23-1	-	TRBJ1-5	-	TGCGCCAGCAGTCAATGGAGGAATCAGCAAGGCTGGAATCAGCCCCAGCATTTT	CASSQWRNQQGWNQPQHF
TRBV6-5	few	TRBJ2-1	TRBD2	TGTGCCAGCAGGCCTAGCGGGGGCTCCTACAATGAGCAGTTCTTC	CASRPSGGSYNEQFF
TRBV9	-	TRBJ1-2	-	TGTGCCAGCAGCGTAGGTCCAGAGGGCTACACCTTC	CASSVGPEGYTF
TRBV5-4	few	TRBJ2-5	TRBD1	TGTGCCAGCAGCTTCCGGGACAGGGTGCCCCAAGAGACCCAGTACTTC	CASSFRDRVPQETQYF
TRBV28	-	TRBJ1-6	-	TGTGCCAGCAGTTTAACTCAGGACACAAATTCACCCCTCCACTTT	CASSLTQDTNSPLHF
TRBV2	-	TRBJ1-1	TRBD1	TGTGCCAGCAAAGACAGGGCCAGGACTGAAGCTTTCTTT	CASKDRARTEAFF
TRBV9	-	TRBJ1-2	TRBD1	TGTGCCAGCAGCGTAGGGGACAGAGGTAACTATGGCTACACCTTC	CASSVGDRGNYGYTF
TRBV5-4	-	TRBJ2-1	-	TGTGCCAGCAGCTCTGCCGGGGGAGGGCAGTTCTTC	CASSSAGGGQFF
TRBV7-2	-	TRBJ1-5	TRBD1	TGTGCCAGCAGCCTTACCACAGGGGAAGGCAATCAGCCCCAGCATTTT	CASSLTTGEGNQPQHF
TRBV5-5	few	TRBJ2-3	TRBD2	TGTGCCAGCAGCTTGCCGGGACTAGCGGGAAGCACAGATACGCAGTATTTT	CASSLPGLAGSTDTQYF
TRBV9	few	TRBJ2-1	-	TGTGCCAGCAGCGTGGTACCGGGACAAAGCGGTTACAATGAGCAGTTCTTC	CASSVVPGQSGYNEQFF
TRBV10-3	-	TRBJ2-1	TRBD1	TGTGCCATCAGTGATTCAAGAGGGGGCGCCTACAATGAGCAGTTCTTC	CAISDSRGGAYNEQFF
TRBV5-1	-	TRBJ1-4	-	TGCGCCAGCAGCTCCGCGGCAGGGACTAATGAAAAACTGTTTTTT	CASSSAAGTNEKLFF
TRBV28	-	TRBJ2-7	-	TGTGCCAGCAGTTTATCCAGCCGCTACGAGCAGTACTTC	CASSLSSRYEQYF
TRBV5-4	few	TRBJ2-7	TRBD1	TGTGCCAGCAGCTTTCACCAGGGGGCTGGCGAGCAGTACTTC	CASSFHQGAGEQYF
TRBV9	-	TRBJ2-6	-	TGTGCCAGCAGCGTCCGGGGTTCCGGGGCCAACGTCCTGACTTTC	CASSVRGSGANVLTF
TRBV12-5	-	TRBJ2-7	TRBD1	TGTGCTAGTGGTTTTCCCTCGGACAGGCCACACTACGAGCAGTACTTC	CASGFPSDRPHYEQYF
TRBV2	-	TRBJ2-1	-	TGTGCCAGCAGTGAAGCGCATGGCGGGGGCTATGAGCAGTTCTTC	CASSEAHGGGYEQFF
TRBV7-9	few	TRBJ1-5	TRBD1	TGTGCCAGCAGCTACGGGACAGGCAATCAGCCCCAGCATTTT	CASSYGTGNQPQHF
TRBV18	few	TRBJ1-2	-	TGTGCCAGCTCACCGATGAGTGACGGAGGTGAGGGCGGTGGCTACACCTTC	CASSPMSDGGEGGGYTF
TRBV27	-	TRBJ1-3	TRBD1	TGTGCCAGCAGGCCTTGGGACAGATCGGGCACCATATATTTT	CASRPWDRSGTIYF
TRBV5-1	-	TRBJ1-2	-	TGCGCCAGCAGCTTGGTGGGGGAGCGACTTGGTGGCTACACCTTC	CASSLVGERLGGYTF